Listed below are T cell receptor beta chains from one sample, sequenced in a study of cytomegalovirus exposure and HLA in healthy donors. Data came from immunoSEQ multiplex PCR; TCRdb stores just in-frame clones and leaves some out. The table lists under 150,000 clones, over 70% of them singletons, with roughly 9.3% in the top ten. The sample consisted of PBMCs. The origin of the receptors is a woman in her forties or fifties in good health and CMV-seropositive. CDR3s include the opening cysteine and the closing phenylalanine or tryptophan. The order of the fields is J gene, clone size, D gene, V gene, CDR3 DNA, CDR3 protein. The D gene is left open where the match is weak. Size is omitted from some rows. Given values are once, few, many or a class for expanded clones.

TRBJ1-2	NA	NA	TRBV7-7	TGTGCTAGCAGTCGAGGTGAGGGCTATGGCTACACCTTC	CASSRGEGYGYTF
TRBJ1-4	few	TRBD1	TRBV6-5	TGTGCCAGCAGTTTCCTACAGGGGGCAAATGAAAAACTGTTTTTT	CASSFLQGANEKLFF
TRBJ2-3	NA	TRBD2	TRBV4-2	TGTGCCAGCAGCCAAGAAACGGGGGGGTACGATACGCAGTATTTT	CASSQETGGYDTQYF
TRBJ2-3	few	TRBD2	TRBV7-3	TGTGCCAGCAGCAGACTGGGACTAGCGGGAGATACGCAGTATTTT	CASSRLGLAGDTQYF
TRBJ1-1	few	TRBD1	TRBV4-3	TGCGCCAGCAGCCTATCCGGGACAGGGGACACTGAAGCTTTCTTT	CASSLSGTGDTEAFF
TRBJ2-3	NA	NA	TRBV29-1	TGCAGCGTTGAACCCCAGCGGACGCAGTATTTT	CSVEPQRTQYF
TRBJ1-1	NA	TRBD1	TRBV19	TGTGCCAGTAGTCCAAGGCGTGTCAAGGATGCAGGGGGAGCTGAAGCTTTCTTT	CASSPRRVKDAGGAEAFF
TRBJ1-3	once	TRBD1	TRBV9	TGTGCCAGCAGCGACGGGACAGACTCTGGAAACACCATATATTTT	CASSDGTDSGNTIYF
TRBJ2-7	NA	NA	TRBV7-2	TGTGCCAGCAGCCCCAGGGCCGGTGACACCATCTACGAGCAGTACTTC	CASSPRAGDTIYEQYF
TRBJ1-5	NA	NA	TRBV19	TGTGCCAGTAGGTCCCCGGCAGGCCACATAGGGCCCCAGCATTTT	CASRSPAGHIGPQHF
TRBJ1-1	NA	NA	TRBV4-2	TGTGCCAGCAGCCAAGTGGACTCGGGGGTTACTGAAGCTTTCTTT	CASSQVDSGVTEAFF
TRBJ1-3	NA	NA	TRBV30	TGTGCCTGGAGTGTGGACAGCCTCTCTGGAAACACCATATATTTT	CAWSVDSLSGNTIYF
TRBJ2-3	NA	NA	TRBV7-6	TGTGCCAGCAGCAGAATCGCTAGCGGCACAGATACGCAGTATTTT	CASSRIASGTDTQYF
TRBJ2-3	NA	TRBD1	TRBV15	TGTGCCACCAGGCCAGGGGGCATAAGGGATACGCAGTATTTT	CATRPGGIRDTQYF
TRBJ1-2	once	NA	TRBV5-8	TGTGCCAGCAGCTGGACAGTGCGCTATGGCTACACCTTC	CASSWTVRYGYTF
TRBJ2-5	NA	NA	TRBV29-1	TGCAGCGCCCTCGAGCCGTCAGAGACCCAGTACTTC	CSALEPSETQYF
TRBJ1-5	NA	TRBD1	TRBV5-1	TGCGCCAGCAGCTTGGGGACAGGGTTTAGCAATCAGCCCCAGCATTTT	CASSLGTGFSNQPQHF
TRBJ2-3	few	TRBD2	TRBV7-9	TGTGCCAGCAGCTTTAGAGCGGGAGCGGCAGATACGCAGTATTTT	CASSFRAGAADTQYF
TRBJ1-1	NA	NA	TRBV6-5	TGTGCCAGCAGTTACAAGAGTGGCACTGAAGCTTTCTTT	CASSYKSGTEAFF
TRBJ2-7	NA	NA	TRBV11-2	TGTGCCAGCAGCCCAAAGACGGGATTGAGATCCTACGAGCAGTACTTC	CASSPKTGLRSYEQYF
TRBJ2-1	NA	TRBD2	TRBV7-3	TGTGCCAGCAGCTCGGGACTAGCGGGGGCGGGCCGGATCGATGAGCAGTTCTTC	CASSSGLAGAGRIDEQFF
TRBJ2-5	NA	NA	TRBV29-1	TGCAGCGTCGCAGGGTTTACTGAGACCCAGTACTTC	CSVAGFTETQYF
TRBJ1-5	NA	NA	TRBV19	TGTGCCAGTAGTATCGGTGCGGGGCCCCAGCATTTT	CASSIGAGPQHF
TRBJ1-2	NA	NA	TRBV2	TGTGCCAGCAGCCTTATGGGGCAGGGTTTGATCGGCTACACCTTC	CASSLMGQGLIGYTF
TRBJ1-2	NA	NA	TRBV29-1	TGCAGCGGCCAGAGTCCCAGCGACTATGGCTACACCTTC	CSGQSPSDYGYTF
TRBJ1-2	NA	TRBD1	TRBV2	TGTGCCAGCAGTGAAGCCAGGACAGGGGCCTATGGCTACACCTTC	CASSEARTGAYGYTF
TRBJ2-3	NA	NA	TRBV10-3	TGTGCCATCACTAAGGGGCGGGACGCAGATACGCAGTATTTT	CAITKGRDADTQYF
TRBJ1-1	NA	NA	TRBV5-1	TGCGCCAGCAGCGTCGGGGGGGGAGGCACTGAAGCTTTCTTT	CASSVGGGGTEAFF
TRBJ1-3	few	NA	TRBV4-2	TGTGCCAGCAGCCTCCCGGGGAGTCTATCTGGAAACACCATATATTTT	CASSLPGSLSGNTIYF
TRBJ1-2	NA	NA	TRBV6-1	TGTGCCAGCAAAGGGGAAGTTGGCTATGGCTACACCTTC	CASKGEVGYGYTF
TRBJ1-1	NA	NA	TRBV5-6	TGTGCCAGCAGCTGGACATCGGGGGGGGCAGGCCAGAAGAGGGCTGAAGCTTTCTTT	CASSWTSGGAGQKRAEAFF
TRBJ1-5	NA	TRBD1	TRBV5-1	TGCGCCAGCAGTTACACAGGGGAACGCAATCAGCCCCAGCATTTT	CASSYTGERNQPQHF
TRBJ1-3	NA	NA	TRBV9	TGTGCCAGCAGCGTAGCGACAACTGGAAACACCATATATTTT	CASSVATTGNTIYF
TRBJ1-4	NA	NA	TRBV4-2	TGTGCCAGCAGCCGCAGTTCCCCATCTGCTAATGAAAAACTGTTTTTT	CASSRSSPSANEKLFF
TRBJ2-1	NA	TRBD2	TRBV5-1	TGCGCCAGTGGATCGAAGCCTAGCGGGGGACTCAACAATGAGCAGTTCTTC	CASGSKPSGGLNNEQFF
TRBJ2-3	NA	TRBD2	TRBV9	TGTGCCAGCAGCGCCCGGACTAGCGGTAGCACAGATACGCAGTATTTT	CASSARTSGSTDTQYF
TRBJ1-3	NA	NA	TRBV9	TGTGCCAGCAGCGTGGGGCCGCAAAATACGCAGAACACCATATATTTT	CASSVGPQNTQNTIYF
TRBJ2-1	NA	NA	TRBV7-2	TGTGCCAGCGGGGACTCTACTCCCTACAATGAGCAGTTCTTC	CASGDSTPYNEQFF
TRBJ1-1	NA	TRBD1	TRBV7-2	TGTGCCAGCAGCCGGACAGGCCGGAACACTGAAGCTTTCTTT	CASSRTGRNTEAFF
TRBJ2-5	NA	NA	TRBV30	TGTGCCTGGAGTGGTGTTAGCCGAGAGACCCAGTACTTC	CAWSGVSRETQYF
TRBJ2-1	once	NA	TRBV5-1	TGCGCCAGCAGCTTACGACTTTCCAACAATGAGCAGTTCTTC	CASSLRLSNNEQFF
TRBJ1-4	few	TRBD1	TRBV7-9	TGTGCCAGCAGCTCGACGGGACAGCTGTCGATCGTGGAACTGTTTTTT	CASSSTGQLSIVELFF